This T cell receptor (beta chain) was captured in a study of identifying expanded T cells in peripheral blood (dated by TCRdb to between 2019 and 2020). About the full investigation: Technical replicates were generated by sequencing separate aliquots of the same genomic DNA pool, and four replicates were compared pairwise. What the study reported, not specific to this receptor: The authors expected that biological variance in healthy repertoires might rise further over much longer intervals, such as months to years. Variance in clone template counts between approximately two-week samples significantly increased with total template count across all healthy donors. Both the number of clones called differentially abundant and the false-positive rate were significantly reduced by the beta-binomial model across all healthy-donor time intervals. Approximately 1.2 differentially abundant clones were flagged by the binomial model between technical replicates, whereas about 15 and 19 were flagged over approximately two weeks and four weeks, respectively.

Its CDR3 holds 16 amino acids, cysteine through phenylalanine. Only the CDR3 DNA stays, 48 bases, in frame from base 1. Trimming takes 0 bases off V and 11 bases off J; junction bases not matched to a gene: 13. According to the germline V gene (reference sequence), CDR1 reads MNHEY and CDR2 reads SMNVEV. The immunoSEQ Assay, which relies on bias-controlled multiplex PCR amplification of genomic DNA, was used to profile TCRbeta CDR3 regions. Regarding the original processing steps: To quantify the absolute abundance of each unique TCRbeta CDR3 region, the sequences were collapsed and filtered. Differential abundance was tested with a binomial (Fisher-equivalent) model and with a beta-binomial model adding time-dependent variance fitted from healthy donors. Clones with fewer than 5 combined templates were removed, and differential abundance was called for clones with a Benjamini-Hochberg FDR below 0.01. The form v = (b*log(k)+a)^2 was used to model beta-binomial variance as a function of total template count across the two samples. The source is immuneACCESS, and TCRdb retained only in-frame sequences with V and J called. Part of the clones is not carried over; for the studies checked, unresolved V genes explain less than half of this, and the remainder is unexplained. V and J calls plus clone size are reproduced from that table; the DNA served to infer D and trimming. The sample profile shows about 100,000 clones; 87% of them were found once. The top ten constitute roughly 17% of the sample.

With regard to this clone: The antigen this receptor binds is unknown. Qualities for individual bases were not recorded, and no much larger clone is one base off.

During the collection period, no infections or other immune events were recorded for the healthy donors. Time-dependent variance in a beta-binomial model of T-cell clone differential abundance was calibrated using healthy-donor blood repertoires as a training cohort. The training cohort comprised roughly 10 healthy donors, 3 female and 7 male. On average the donors were around 39 years old, and their ages spanned roughly 29 to 64 years. Whole blood from each healthy donor was obtained from a commercial supplier and was collected at three time points roughly 13 days apart. Genomic DNA was extracted from unsorted whole blood for immunosequencing.

This clonotype was obtained from a person aged 18 to 75 in good health. The sequence links TRBV27 to TRBJ1-1; TRBD1 aligns with 9 central bases. Material for sequencing was blood. The DNA sequence is as follows: TGTGCCAGCAGTTTATCGATCCTCTACAGGGGGCTACCGGCTTTCTTT. It codes for CASSLSILYRGLPAFF.